Each of the 22 T cell receptor beta chains below was sequenced from the same sample in a study of blood T cell repertoires in COVID-19 (dated by TCRdb to about 2020). Library prep was done by the immunoSEQ multiplex PCR assay. TCRdb took this table from immuneACCESS and kept in-frame rearrangements with V and J called. Such tables lack part of the clones; where checked against another copy, unresolved V genes explain under half of the gap, and the rest is unexplained. This sample lists approximately 210,000 clones; around 89% were detected once. The top ten hold more than 4.5% of the sample. Material: peripheral blood. The receptors derive from a middle-aged woman with acute or convalescent COVID-19.

This clone came up a few times. The chain recombines TRBV7-6 with TRBJ1-2, with 8 positions matching TRBD1. The J segment lost 2 bases and the V segment lost 6 bases, leaving 14 bases of the junction unmatched. Germline V gives CDR1 SGHVS, CDR2 FNYEAQ. The CDR3 contains 17 residues. CDR3 sequence: CASSYSDRGPANYGYTF. CDR3 sequence (DNA): TGTGCCAGCAGTTACAGCGACAGGGGCCCTGCCAACTATGGCTACACCTTC.

V gene TRBV11-2 combines with J gene TRBJ2-1; 8 positions agree with TRBD2. Germline CDR1 SGHAT, CDR2 FQNNGV. The CDR3 loop spans 15 amino acids. The trim removed 5 bases at V and 5 bases at J, leaving 8 bases unmatched. As DNA, the CDR3 is TGTGCCAGCAGCCTAACTAGCGGCCCCCACAATGAGCAGTTCTTC. Translating it yields CASSLTSGPHNEQFF.

This chain joins TRBV19 and TRBJ2-5; 7 bases align to TRBD2. The CDR3 covers 15 residues. Losses at the gene ends were 9 bases for V and 7 bases for J; bases not matched to a gene: 17. Germline V gives CDR1 LNHDA, CDR2 SQIVND (reference sequence). CDR3: CASSPGDWRGRTQYF. In nucleotides, the CDR3 is TGTGCCAGCTCACCTGGAGACTGGCGGGGGAGGACCCAGTACTTC.

This clone showed up just once. The chain links TRBV18 to TRBJ1-1, with a weak D call TRBD1 (6 bases). CDR1 and CDR2 (germline): KGHSH, LQKENI. Trimming stripped 3 bases from V and 6 bases from J, with 8 bases between. The CDR3 runs to 12 residues. The CDR3 sequence: CASSPTGSEAFF. In nucleotides, the CDR3 is TGTGCCAGCTCACCGACAGGCTCTGAAGCTTTCTTT.

The V gene is TRBV27, the J gene TRBJ1-1; 8 positions match TRBD1. The trim removed 5 bases at V and 4 bases at J, leaving 6 bases unmatched. Germline V gene data show CDR1 as MNHEY and CDR2 as SMNVEV (reference sequence). This CDR3 contains 14 residues. The CDR3: CASSGQGLLTEAFF. The CDR3, as DNA: TGTGCCAGCAGTGGACAGGGTTTGCTCACTGAAGCTTTCTTT.

The rearrangement joins TRBV4-1 to TRBJ1-2; D unresolved. Germline CDR1 MGHRA, CDR2 YSYEKL. This CDR3 is built from 14 residues. The V end lost 4 bases, the J end lost 0 bases, and 9 bases lay between the germline ends. CDR3 nucleotide sequence: TGCGCCAGCAGCCCGGGAGGAGCTAACTATGGCTACACCTTC. The encoded protein is CASSPGGANYGYTF.

The genes are TRBV24-1 and TRBJ2-2; 7 bases are a match to TRBD1. From germline, CDR1 is KGHDR and CDR2 SFDVKD. V was clipped by 11 bases and J by 1 base; unmatched bases: 3. This CDR3 is built from 13 residues. The CDR3 is CAIRQGNTGELFF. The CDR3 coding sequence is TGTGCCATCCGACAGGGGAACACCGGGGAGCTGTTTTTT.

With regard to this clone: Other DNA variants within this sample encode the same CDR3. V is TRBV6-6 and J is TRBJ2-3; 10 bases are shared with TRBD2. With 5 bases clipped from V and 3 bases from J, the junction kept 2 bases outside the gene matches. CDR1 MNHNY and CDR2 SVGAGI come from the germline V gene (reference sequence). This CDR3 region has 14 residues. CDR3 in amino acids: CASSPSGGTDTQYF. The CDR3 DNA reads TGTGCCAGCAGTCCTAGCGGGGGAACAGATACGCAGTATTTT.

V and J are TRBV14 and TRBJ1-1; 8 bases align to TRBD1. Trimming took 4 bases from V and 1 from J; bases not matched to a gene: 8. The CDR3 is 16 residues long. Germline lookup yields CDR1 SGHDN and CDR2 FVKESK. CDR3 DNA: TGTGCCAGCAGCCCCCTCGGACAGGGTTGGAACACTGAAGCTTTCTTT. This sequence encodes CASSPLGQGWNTEAFF. Supplemented by reference TRBV14 and TRBJ1-1, the full variable domain reads EAGVTQFPSHSVIEKGQTVTLRCDPISGHDNLYWYRRVMGKEIKFLLHFVKESKQDESGMPNNRFLAERTGGTYSTLKVQPAELEDSGVYFCASSPLGQGWNTEAFFGQGTRLTVV.

J is TRBJ2-3 and V is TRBV4-1; TRBD1 is a possible D gene (6 bases). V was pared by 2 bases and J by 4 bases, with 10 bases between. The CDR3 is 14 amino acids. The germline CDR1 and CDR2 sequences are MGHRA and YSYEKL. This CDR3 is CASSQYTGPDTQYF. As DNA, the CDR3 is TGCGCCAGCAGCCAATATACAGGGCCAGATACGCAGTATTTT.

The J gene is TRBJ1-5, the V gene TRBV2; D perhaps matches TRBD1 (5 bases). V was trimmed by 5 bases and J by 0 bases, leaving 14 bases between them. CDR1 is SNHLY and CDR2 is FYNNEI in the germline V gene. The CDR3 totals 16 residues. The CDR3 reads CASSTPDRGSNQPQHF. The CDR3 coding sequence is TGTGCCAGCAGTACTCCCGACAGAGGTAGCAATCAGCCCCAGCATTTT.

The chain combines TRBV11-2 with TRBJ1-4; D unclear. V was trimmed by 5 bases and J by 8 bases, leaving 18 bases between them. Per germline, CDR1 SGHAT and CDR2 FQNNGV. The CDR3 loop spans 15 amino acids. This CDR3 is CASSPEVLFQEKLFF. The CDR3, as DNA: TGTGCCAGCAGCCCCGAAGTCCTTTTTCAGGAAAAACTGTTTTTT.

This clone was seen only once. A read error may account for a junction end that differs from germline. The chain is built from TRBV19 and TRBJ1-3; TRBD1 aligns across 9 bases. Germline CDR1 LNHDA, CDR2 SQIVND (reference sequence). The CDR3 is made up of 14 amino acids. CDR3 sequence (DNA): TGCATCAGAGGACAGGGGTTAATTTGGAACACCATATATTTT. It is translated as CIRGQGLIWNTIYF.

This chain connects TRBV2 to TRBJ2-1; 12 nucleotides align to TRBD2. CDR1 and CDR2 (germline): SNHLY, FYNNEI. The CDR3 is 15 residues long. Germline trimming cut 7 bases from V and 4 bases from J; bases unmatched to any gene: 5. CDR3 sequence (DNA): TGTGCCAGCATCCAGACTAGCGGGGGTTACAATGAGCAGTTCTTC. Its translation: CASIQTSGGYNEQFF.

The genes are TRBV4-1 and TRBJ2-7; 9 bases are shared with TRBD2. Germline V gene data show CDR1 as MGHRA and CDR2 as YSYEKL. J lost 2 bases, V lost 4 bases, and 6 bases had no gene match. CDR3 length: 15 residues. The CDR3 nucleotides read TGCGCCAGCAGCCCCGCGGGGGGGCGGACCTACGAGCAGTACGTC. As protein: CASSPAGGRTYEQYV.

The V call is TRBV27, the J call TRBJ1-2, with TRBD1 matching 9 bases. The length of the CDR3 is 14 residues. Germline V gene lookup returns CDR1 MNHEY and CDR2 SMNVEV (reference sequence). V trimming: 3 bases; J trimming: 3 bases; junction bases outside the gene matches: 2. In DNA, the CDR3 is TGTGCCAGCAGTTTGGGACAGGGATACTATGGCTACACCTTC. Translation: CASSLGQGYYGYTF.

This clone was picked up a small number of times. J is TRBJ2-5 and V is TRBV2, with 12 nucleotides matching TRBD1. V trimming: 5 bases; J trimming: 7 bases; junction bases outside the gene matches: 8. Germline V gene lookup returns CDR1 SNHLY and CDR2 FYNNEI. The CDR3 extends over 15 amino acids. This chain's CDR3 is CASSWGTGGVGTQYF. CDR3 sequence (DNA): TGTGCCAGCAGTTGGGGGACAGGGGGCGTAGGGACCCAGTACTTC.

J is TRBJ1-5 and V is TRBV18, with TRBD1 identical over 7 bases. CDR1 KGHSH and CDR2 LQKENI come from the germline V gene. The CDR3 spans 15 residues. V lost 1 base and J lost 5; bases outside the gene matches: 5. This CDR3 is CASSPQGAGDQPQHF. CDR3 DNA: TGTGCCAGCTCACCACAGGGGGCCGGCGATCAGCCCCAGCATTTT. Full variable domain (remainder filled in from reference TRBV18 and TRBJ1-5): NAGVMQNPRHLVRRRGQEARLRCSPMKGHSHVYWYRQLPEEGLKFMVYLQKENIIDESGMPKERFSAEFPKEGPSILRIQQVVRGDSAAYFCASSPQGAGDQPQHFGDGTRLSIL.

The rearrangement uses TRBV19 and TRBJ2-3; 9 nucleotides line up with TRBD1. V was pared by 3 bases and J by 5 bases, with 6 bases of the junction left unmatched. CDR1 and CDR2 (germline): LNHDA, SQIVND (reference sequence). This CDR3 has 15 residues. Written as DNA, the CDR3 is TGTGCCAGTAGTATTAGGGGACAGGGTCAAGATACGCAGTATTTT. Its translation: CASSIRGQGQDTQYF.

The chain employs TRBV19 and TRBJ1-1; D may be TRBD1 (5 bases). The CDR3 extends over 15 amino acids. The V gene lost 4 bases and the J gene lost 1 base, with 13 bases spanning the gap. The germline V gene has CDR1 LNHDA and CDR2 SQIVND (reference sequence). The DNA of the CDR3 is TGTGCCAGTAGTAGAAGAGCGGGGCAGAACACTGAAGCTTTCTTT. Its translation is CASSRRAGQNTEAFF.

V usage is TRBV2 and J usage is TRBJ1-5; D not resolved. Germline V lookup: CDR1 SNHLY, CDR2 FYNNEI. This CDR3 spans 12 amino acids. V lost 5 bases and J lost 5, with 7 bases in between. The CDR3 here is CASSLSYQPQHF. CDR3 sequence (DNA): TGTGCCAGCAGTCTCAGTTATCAGCCCCAGCATTTT.

V usage is TRBV12-5 and J usage is TRBJ1-1; no clear D. Trimming took 0 bases from V and 6 from J, leaving 17 bases between them. Germline V lookup: CDR1 LGHNT, CDR2 FRNRAP. CDR3 length equals 16 residues. CDR3 nucleotide sequence: TGTGCTAGTGGTTTGGTAACAAGTGGCAGGTTGCCTGAAGCTTTCTTT. It codes for CASGLVTSGRLPEAFF.